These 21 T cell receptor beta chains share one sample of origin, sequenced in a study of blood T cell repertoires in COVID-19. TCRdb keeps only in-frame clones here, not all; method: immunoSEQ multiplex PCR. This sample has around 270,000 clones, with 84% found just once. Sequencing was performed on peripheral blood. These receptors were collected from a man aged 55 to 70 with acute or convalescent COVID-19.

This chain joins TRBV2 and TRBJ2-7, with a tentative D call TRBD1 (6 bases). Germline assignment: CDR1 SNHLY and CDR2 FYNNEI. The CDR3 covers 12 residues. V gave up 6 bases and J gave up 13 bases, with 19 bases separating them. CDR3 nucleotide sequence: TGTGCCAGCAGAAGATATCCGGGACATCCTTACTTC. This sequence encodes CASRRYPGHPYF.

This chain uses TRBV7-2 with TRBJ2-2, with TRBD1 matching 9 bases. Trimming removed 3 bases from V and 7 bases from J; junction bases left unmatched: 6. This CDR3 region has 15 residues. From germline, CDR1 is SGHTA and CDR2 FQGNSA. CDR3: CASSLEQGAGGELFF. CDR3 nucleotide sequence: TGTGCCAGCAGCTTGGAACAGGGGGCGGGCGGGGAGCTGTTTTTT.

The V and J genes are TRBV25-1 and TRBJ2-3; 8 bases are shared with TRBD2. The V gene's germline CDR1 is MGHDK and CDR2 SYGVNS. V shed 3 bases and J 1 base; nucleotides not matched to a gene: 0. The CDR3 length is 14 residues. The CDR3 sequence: CASSERGGTDTQYF. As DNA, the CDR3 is TGTGCCAGCAGTGAGCGGGGGGGCACAGATACGCAGTATTTT.

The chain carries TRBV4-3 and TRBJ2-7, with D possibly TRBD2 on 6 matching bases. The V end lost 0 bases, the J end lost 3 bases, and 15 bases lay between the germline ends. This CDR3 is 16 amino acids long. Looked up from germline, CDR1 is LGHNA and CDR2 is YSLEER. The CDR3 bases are TGCGCCAGCAGCCAAGATCGAGCGGGTCCCAGCTACGAGCAGTACTTC. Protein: CASSQDRAGPSYEQYF.

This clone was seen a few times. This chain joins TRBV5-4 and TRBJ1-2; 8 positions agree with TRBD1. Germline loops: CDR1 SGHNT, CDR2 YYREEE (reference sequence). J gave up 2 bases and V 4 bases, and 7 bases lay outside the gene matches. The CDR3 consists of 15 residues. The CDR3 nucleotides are TGTGCCAGCAGCACCGGGACAGGTGCAAACTATGGCTACACCTTC. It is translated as CASSTGTGANYGYTF.

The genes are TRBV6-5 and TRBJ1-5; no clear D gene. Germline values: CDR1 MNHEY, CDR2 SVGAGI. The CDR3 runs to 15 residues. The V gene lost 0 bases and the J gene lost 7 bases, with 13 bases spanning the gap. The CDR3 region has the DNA TGTGCCAGCAGTTACTCATTAGGGTCGGGGCAGCCCCAGCATTTT. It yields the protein CASSYSLGSGQPQHF.

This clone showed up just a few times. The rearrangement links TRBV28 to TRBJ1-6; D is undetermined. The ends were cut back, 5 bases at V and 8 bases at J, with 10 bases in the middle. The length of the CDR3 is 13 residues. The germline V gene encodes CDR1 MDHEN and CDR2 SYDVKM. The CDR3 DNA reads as TGTGCCAGCAGTCCACCGGGAGATTCACCCCTCCACTTT. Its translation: CASSPPGDSPLHF.

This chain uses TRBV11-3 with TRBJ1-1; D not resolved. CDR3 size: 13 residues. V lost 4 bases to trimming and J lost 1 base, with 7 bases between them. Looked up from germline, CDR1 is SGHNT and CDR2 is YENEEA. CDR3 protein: CASSYSANTEAFF. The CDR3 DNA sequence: TGTGCCAGCAGCTACTCCGCGAACACTGAAGCTTTCTTT.

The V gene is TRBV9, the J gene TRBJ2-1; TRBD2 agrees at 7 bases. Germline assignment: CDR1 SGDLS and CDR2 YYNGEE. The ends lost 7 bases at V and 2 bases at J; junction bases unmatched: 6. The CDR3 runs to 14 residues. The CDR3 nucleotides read TGTGCCAGCGCCGCGGGAGTAGCCTACAATGAGCAGTTCTTC. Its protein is CASAAGVAYNEQFF.

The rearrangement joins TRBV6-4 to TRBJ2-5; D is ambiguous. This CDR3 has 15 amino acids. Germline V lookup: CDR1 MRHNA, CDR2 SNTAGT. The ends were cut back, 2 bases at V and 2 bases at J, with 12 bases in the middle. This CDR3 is CASSDRVHLQETQYF. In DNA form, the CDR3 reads TGTGCCAGCAGTGACCGGGTCCACTTACAAGAGACCCAGTACTTC.

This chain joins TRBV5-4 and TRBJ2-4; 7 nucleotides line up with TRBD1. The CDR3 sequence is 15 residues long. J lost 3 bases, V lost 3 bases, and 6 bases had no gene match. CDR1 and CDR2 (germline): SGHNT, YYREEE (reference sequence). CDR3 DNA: TGTGCCAGCAGCTCGACAGGGTTGGACAAAAACATTCAGTACTTC. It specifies CASSSTGLDKNIQYF.

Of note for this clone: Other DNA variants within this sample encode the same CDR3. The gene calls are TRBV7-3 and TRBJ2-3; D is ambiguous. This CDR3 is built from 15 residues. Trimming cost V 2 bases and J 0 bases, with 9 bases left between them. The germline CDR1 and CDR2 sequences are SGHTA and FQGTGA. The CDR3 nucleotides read TGTGCCAGCAGCTTAGGCGGAGCTAGCACAGATACGCAGTATTTT. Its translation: CASSLGGASTDTQYF. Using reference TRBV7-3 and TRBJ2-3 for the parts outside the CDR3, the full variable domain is GAGVSQTPSNKVTEKGKYVELRCDPISGHTALYWYRQSLGQGPEFLIYFQGTGAADDSGLPNDRFFAVRPEGSVSTLKIQRTERGDSAVYLCASSLGGASTDTQYFGPGTRLTVL.

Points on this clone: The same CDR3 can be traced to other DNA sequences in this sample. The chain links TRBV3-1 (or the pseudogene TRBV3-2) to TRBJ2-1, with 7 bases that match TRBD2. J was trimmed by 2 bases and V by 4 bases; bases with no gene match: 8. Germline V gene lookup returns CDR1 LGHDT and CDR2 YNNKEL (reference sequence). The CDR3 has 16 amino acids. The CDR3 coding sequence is TGTGCCAGCAGCCTACTGTCGGGAGGACCCTACAATGAGCAGTTCTTC. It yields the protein CASSLLSGGPYNEQFF.

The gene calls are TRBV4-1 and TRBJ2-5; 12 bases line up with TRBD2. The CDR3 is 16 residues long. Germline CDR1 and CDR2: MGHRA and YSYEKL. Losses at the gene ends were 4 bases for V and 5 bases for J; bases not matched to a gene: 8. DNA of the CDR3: TGCGCCAGCAGCCGTCTGACTAGCGGGAGTGGGGAGACCCAGTACTTC. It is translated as CASSRLTSGSGETQYF.

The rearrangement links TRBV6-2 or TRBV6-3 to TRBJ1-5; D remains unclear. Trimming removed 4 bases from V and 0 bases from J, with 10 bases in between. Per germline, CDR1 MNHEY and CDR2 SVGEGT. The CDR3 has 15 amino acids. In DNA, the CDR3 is TGTGCCAGCAGTTCTCAGGAAACTAGCAATCAGCCCCAGCATTTT. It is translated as CASSSQETSNQPQHF.

The CDR3 sequence: CAIRGSQGPQHF. The CDR3 DNA follows: TGTGCCATCAGGGGGTCTCAGGGGCCCCAGCATTTT. The rearrangement joins TRBV10-3 to TRBJ1-5, with D possibly being TRBD1 (5 bases). The CDR3 extends over 12 amino acids. Trimming removed 6 bases from V and 9 bases from J, with 12 bases in between. Germline CDR1 ENHRY, CDR2 SYGVKD.

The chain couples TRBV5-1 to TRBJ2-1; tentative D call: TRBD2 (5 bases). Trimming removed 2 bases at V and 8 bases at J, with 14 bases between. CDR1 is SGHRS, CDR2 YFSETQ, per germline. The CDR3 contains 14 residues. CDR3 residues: CASSFRATNDEQFF. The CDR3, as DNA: TGCGCCAGCAGCTTCAGAGCGACTAACGATGAGCAGTTCTTC.

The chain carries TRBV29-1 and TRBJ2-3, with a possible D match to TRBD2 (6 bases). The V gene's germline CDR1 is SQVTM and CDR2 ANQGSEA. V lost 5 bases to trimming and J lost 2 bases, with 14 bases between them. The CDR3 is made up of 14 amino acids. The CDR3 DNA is TGCAGCGTTCAGTTACTAGCATCCACAGATACGCAGTATTTT. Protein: CSVQLLASTDTQYF.

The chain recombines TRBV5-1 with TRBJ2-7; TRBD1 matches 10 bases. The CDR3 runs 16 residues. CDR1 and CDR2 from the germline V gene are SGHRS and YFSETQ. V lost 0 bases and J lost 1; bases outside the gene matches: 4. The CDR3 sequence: CASSLGGTGASYEQYF. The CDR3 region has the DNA TGCGCCAGCAGCTTGGGGGGGACAGGGGCGTCCTACGAGCAGTACTTC.

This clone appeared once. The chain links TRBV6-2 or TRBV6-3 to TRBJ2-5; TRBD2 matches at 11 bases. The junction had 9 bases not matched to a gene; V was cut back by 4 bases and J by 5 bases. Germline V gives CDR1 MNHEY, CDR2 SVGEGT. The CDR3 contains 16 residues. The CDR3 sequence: CASSSPLAGGRETQYF. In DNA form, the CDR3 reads TGTGCCAGCAGTTCCCCTTTAGCGGGGGGGAGGGAGACCCAGTACTTC.

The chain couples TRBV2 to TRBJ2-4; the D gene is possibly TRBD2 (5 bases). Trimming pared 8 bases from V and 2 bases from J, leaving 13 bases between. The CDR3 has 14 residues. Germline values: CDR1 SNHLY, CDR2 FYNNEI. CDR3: CASGPGEPKNIQYF. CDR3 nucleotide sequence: TGTGCCAGCGGCCCCGGGGAACCCAAAAACATTCAGTACTTC.